These 15 T cell receptor beta chains were sequenced from one sample in a study of blood T cell repertoires in COVID-19. Clones were read by immunoSEQ multiplex PCR, and TCRdb kept only the in-frame ones, dropping some. The sample lists some 150,000 clones; roughly 84% were seen once. The sequenced sample consisted of peripheral blood. These receptors came from a man aged 35 to 55 with acute or convalescent COVID-19.

This chain links TRBV4-1 with TRBJ1-2; D is unresolved. The V end lost 2 bases, the J end lost 5 bases, and 12 bases lay between the germline ends. The germline V gene encodes CDR1 MGHRA and CDR2 YSYEKL. This CDR3 contains 14 residues. The CDR3: CASSQSQAGYGYTF. The CDR3, as DNA: TGCGCCAGCAGCCAATCCCAGGCAGGATATGGCTACACCTTC.

The V and J genes are TRBV27 and TRBJ1-4; tentative D call: TRBD1 (5 bases). CDR3 length equals 12 residues. Per germline, CDR1 MNHEY and CDR2 SMNVEV (reference sequence). The V end was cut by 3 bases, the J end by 10 bases, with 9 bases between. CDR3 nucleotide sequence: TGTGCCAGCAGTTTTGGGGGAGGAAAACTGTTTTTT. This gives the protein CASSFGGGKLFF.

This chain joins TRBV7-3 and TRBJ1-6; D gene ambiguous. The CDR3 runs to 13 residues. V lost 5 bases to trimming and J lost 9 bases, with 11 bases between them. Germline CDR1 SGHTA, CDR2 FQGTGA. CDR3 DNA sequence: TGTGCCAGCAGCCTCGAACGGGGTTCACCCCTCCACTTT. As protein: CASSLERGSPLHF.

This chain links TRBV7-9 with TRBJ2-7; TRBD1 is a possible D gene (6 bases). The CDR3 loop spans 13 amino acids. Looked up from germline, CDR1 is SEHNR and CDR2 is FQNEAQ (reference sequence). The V gene lost 6 bases and the J gene lost 4 bases, with 13 bases spanning the gap. The CDR3 loop is CASRGHTPYEQYF. The CDR3, as DNA: TGTGCCAGCAGGGGACACACACCGTACGAGCAGTACTTC.

This sequence joins TRBV18 and TRBJ2-5; possible D gene TRBD2, 6 bases. The CDR3 is made up of 14 amino acids. The V end lost 4 bases, the J end lost 2 bases, and 11 bases lay between the germline ends. Germline lookup yields CDR1 KGHSH and CDR2 LQKENI. CDR3 nucleotides: TGTGCCAGCTCACTGAACGGGGGACAAGAGACCCAGTACTTC. This encodes CASSLNGGQETQYF.

The V and J genes are TRBV18 and TRBJ2-2; 7 bases agree with TRBD1. The V and J ends lost 0 bases and 2 bases, in that order; junction bases with no gene match: 3. Germline CDR1 is KGHSH and CDR2 is LQKENI. This CDR3 has 16 amino acids. This CDR3 reads CASSPPRQGNTGELFF. CDR3 sequence (DNA): TGTGCCAGCTCACCACCGCGACAGGGAAACACCGGGGAGCTGTTTTTT.

The chain is built from TRBV11-2 and TRBJ2-7, with 7 bases aligning to TRBD1. The CDR3 extends over 15 amino acids. The ends lost 5 bases at V and 2 bases at J; junction bases unmatched: 9. CDR1 and CDR2 (germline): SGHAT, FQNNGV. In DNA, the CDR3 is TGTGCCAGCAGCAGGGGGACAGCGACTCCCTACGAGCAGTACTTC. It is translated as CASSRGTATPYEQYF.

The sample holds a few counts of this clone. The chain has TRBV18 and TRBJ1-2, with D uncertain. Germline V gene lookup returns CDR1 KGHSH and CDR2 LQKENI. The CDR3 length is 14 residues. V lost 2 bases and J 4 bases, leaving 11 bases between the germline ends. The CDR3 DNA sequence: TGTGCCAGCTCACCAAAAGACGGGAGCTATGGCTACACCTTC. This encodes CASSPKDGSYGYTF.

This sequence joins TRBV9 and TRBJ1-5; D remains unclear. The V gene's germline CDR1 is SGDLS and CDR2 YYNGEE. This CDR3 contains 13 residues. V was trimmed by 0 bases and J by 6 bases, leaving 7 bases between them. The CDR3 coding sequence is TGTGCCAGCAGCGTAGGAGGCGGTCAGCCCCAGCATTTT. It is translated as CASSVGGGQPQHF.

The CDR3 bases are TGTGCCGGACAGGGGGCGAACACCGGGGAGCTGTTTTTT. Amino acid sequence: CAGQGANTGELFF. V usage is TRBV28 and J usage is TRBJ2-2, with 10 bases that match TRBD1. The V gene's germline CDR1 is MDHEN and CDR2 SYDVKM. The trim removed 11 bases at V and 0 bases at J, leaving 0 bases unmatched. This CDR3 has 13 residues.

The chain has TRBV6-5 and TRBJ1-5, with 8 bases aligning to TRBD1. The CDR3 covers 14 residues. Germline CDR1 MNHEY, CDR2 SVGAGI. The V segment lost 7 bases and the J segment 7 bases; nucleotides outside the gene matches: 9. CDR3 DNA sequence: TGTGCCAGCACTACCGGACAGGGAAGGCAGCCCCAGCATTTT. Translated: CASTTGQGRQPQHF.

The table lists this clone with a few counts. CDR3: CASRAGGEYTGELFF. CDR3 sequence (DNA): TGCGCCAGCAGGGCAGGGGGAGAATACACCGGGGAGCTGTTTTTT. This sequence joins TRBV5-1 and TRBJ2-2; 7 bases line up with TRBD1. The junction had 7 bases not matched to a gene; V was cut back by 5 bases and J by 3 bases. This CDR3 comprises 15 residues. Germline lookup yields CDR1 SGHRS and CDR2 YFSETQ.

The chain joins TRBV18 to TRBJ2-2, with TRBD1 matching 8 bases. Germline V gives CDR1 KGHSH, CDR2 LQKENI. The CDR3 is 15 residues long. V lost 4 bases, J lost 6 bases, and 7 bases stayed unmatched. This CDR3 reads CASSQGQGRAGELFF. In DNA, the CDR3 is TGTGCCAGCTCACAAGGACAGGGTCGGGCCGGGGAGCTGTTTTTT.

This clone was found a few times. The chain couples TRBV14 to TRBJ2-1; D perhaps matches TRBD2 (6 bases). CDR3 length equals 18 residues. CDR1 is SGHDN, CDR2 FVKESK, per germline. V lost 1 base and J 0 bases, leaving 16 bases between the germline ends. Here the CDR3 DNA reads TGTGCCAGCAGCCAAGCCGTCCCGGGACTTAGCTCCTACAATGAGCAGTTCTTC. Translation gives CASSQAVPGLSSYNEQFF.

This clone turned up a few times. The chain links TRBV6-6 to TRBJ1-1; 7 bases fit TRBD1. CDR1 and CDR2 from the germline V gene are MNHNY and SVGAGI (reference sequence). This CDR3 region has 17 residues. V trimming: 5 bases; J trimming: 5 bases; junction bases outside the gene matches: 17. The chain's CDR3 is CASSPYRGTGANTEAFF. The CDR3 DNA is TGTGCCAGCAGTCCCTACAGGGGAACGGGTGCAAATACTGAAGCTTTCTTT.